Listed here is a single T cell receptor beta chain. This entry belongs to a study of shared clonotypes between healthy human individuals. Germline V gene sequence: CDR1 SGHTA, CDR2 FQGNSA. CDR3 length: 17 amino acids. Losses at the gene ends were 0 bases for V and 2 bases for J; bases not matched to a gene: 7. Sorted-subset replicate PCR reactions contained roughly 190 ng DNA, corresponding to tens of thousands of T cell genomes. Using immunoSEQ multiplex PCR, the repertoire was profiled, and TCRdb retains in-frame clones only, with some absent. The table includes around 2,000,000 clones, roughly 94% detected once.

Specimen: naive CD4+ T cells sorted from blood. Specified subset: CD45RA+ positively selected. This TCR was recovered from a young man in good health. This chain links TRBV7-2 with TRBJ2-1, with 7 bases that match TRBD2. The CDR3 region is CASSLAWASGPYNEQFF. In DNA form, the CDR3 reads TGTGCCAGCAGCTTAGCGTGGGCTAGCGGACCCTACAATGAGCAGTTCTTC.